The sequence of this T cell receptor (beta chain) was determined in a study of technical replicates of blood from a few donors. Libraries were prepared by immunoSEQ multiplex PCR; TCRdb keeps only in-frame clonotypes and omits some of them. This table has just under 85,000 clones, more than 80% appearing once. Trimming took 6 bases from V and 0 from J; bases not matched to a gene: 3. The CDR3 consists of 15 residues. Per the germline V gene, CDR1 is SNHLY and CDR2 is FYNNEI. This receptor was identified in a human donor in good health. The sequencing input was T cells isolated from PBMCs. The rearrangement links TRBV2 to TRBJ2-1; 9 positions match TRBD2. CDR3 coding DNA: TGTGCCAGCAGCTATAGCGGGAGCTCCTACAATGAGCAGTTCTTC. Translated: CASSYSGSSYNEQFF.